The 4 T cell receptor beta chains presented below share a single source sample, sequenced in a study of cytotoxic CD8 clonotypes in ibrutinib-treated CLL. The data were produced by immunoSEQ multiplex PCR, yet TCRdb's version contains in-frame clones alone and is incomplete. The table shows some 50,000 clones, with 56% occurring only once. Sequencing used PBMCs, obtained after 24 months of ibrutinib treatment. These receptors all come from a human donor with chronic lymphocytic leukemia.

V usage is TRBV5-4 and J usage is TRBJ2-1; TRBD2 matches at 10 bases. Germline lookup yields CDR1 SGHNT and CDR2 YYREEE (reference sequence). The CDR3 sequence is 15 residues long. With 4 bases clipped from V and 6 bases from J, the junction kept 7 bases outside the gene matches. CDR3 sequence (DNA): TGTGCCAGCAGCACTAGAGCGGGGGGGCGCAATGAGCAGTTCTTC. It yields the protein CASSTRAGGRNEQFF.

This clone was seen at least ten times. J is TRBJ1-2 and V is TRBV5-8; 12 bases agree with TRBD1. V lost 4 bases, J lost 5 bases, and 12 bases stayed unmatched. The CDR3 has 17 amino acids. CDR1 and CDR2 (germline): SGHTS, YDEGEE. This CDR3 reads CASSLVGPGQGAYGYTF. The CDR3 DNA sequence: TGTGCCAGCAGCCTTGTGGGACCGGGACAGGGGGCTTATGGCTACACCTTC.

The chain has TRBV5-1 and TRBJ2-3; maybe TRBD2 (5 bases). Trimming cost V 7 bases and J 0 bases, with 18 bases left between them. This CDR3 comprises 16 residues. Germline V gene sequence: CDR1 SGHRS, CDR2 YFSETQ. CDR3 sequence: CASRTGLKSSTDTQYF. The CDR3 bases are TGCGCCAGCCGGACCGGACTGAAATCTAGCACAGATACGCAGTATTTT.

This clone has ten or more counts. The chain uses TRBV2 and TRBJ1-5, with 9 bases that match TRBD1. Germline CDR1 reads SNHLY; CDR2 reads FYNNEI. V was clipped by 6 bases and J by 6 bases; unmatched bases: 9. The CDR3 contains 15 residues. The CDR3 nucleotides read TGTGCCAGCAGACTTGGACAGGGGTTGAGTCAGCCCCAGCATTTT. Translation: CASRLGQGLSQPQHF. The full variable domain, completed using reference TRBV2 and TRBJ1-5, is EPEVTQTPSHQVTQMGQEVILRCVPISNHLYFYWYRQILGQKVEFLVSFYNNEISEKSEIFDDQFSVERPDGSNFTLKIRSTKLEDSAMYFCASRLGQGLSQPQHFGDGTRLSIL.